A single sample is the source of the 4 T cell receptor beta chains below, sequenced in a study of T-cell memory formation after mild COVID-19. Via MiXCR, TCRdb re-called the 5' RACE reads, giving one row per CDR3 protein. The table shows more than 300,000 distinct CDR3 sequences, with 12% to 15% occurring only once. The sequenced sample was PBMCs or a T cell subset sorted from them (not recorded which). These receptors came from a man between 18 and 35 years old who had mild COVID-19 (a few samples of this study predate the infection). Cell type and time point are not known.

This clonotype was seen only a few times. An end of the junction differs from the germline gene, which may be a read error. This sequence joins TRBV12-3 or TRBV12-4 and TRBJ2-2; D is possibly TRBD2 (6 bases). This CDR3 has 14 amino acids. CDR3 loop: CASRLAENTGELFF. In DNA, the CDR3 is TGTGCCAGCAGGTTAGCGGAGAACACCGGGGAGCTGTTTTTT.

This clonotype was detected only a few times. V gene TRBV6-5 combines with J gene TRBJ2-4, with D perhaps assigned TRBD1 or TRBD2 (5 bases each). V lost 6 bases and J 0 bases, leaving 6 bases between the germline ends. The CDR3 spans 13 residues. Germline V gives CDR1 MNHEY, CDR2 SVGAGI. The CDR3 region is CASRGTAKNIQYF. As DNA, the CDR3 is TGTGCCAGCAGGGGGACAGCCAAAAACATTCAGTACTTC.

V gene TRBV11-3 combines with J gene TRBJ2-1, with D possibly being TRBD1 or TRBD2 (6 bases each). The CDR3 is 15 amino acids. Germline values: CDR1 SGHNT, CDR2 YENEEA. The V end was cut by 5 bases, the J end by 8 bases, with 19 bases between. This chain's CDR3 is CASSPLGGQNDEQFF. CDR3 in DNA: TGTGCCAGCAGCCCCTTAGGGGGGCAGAACGATGAGCAGTTCTTC.

The V call is TRBV6-5, the J call TRBJ2-1; D is unclear. V was trimmed by 5 bases and J by 6 bases, leaving 8 bases between them. The CDR3 is 12 residues long. In germline, CDR1 is MNHEY, CDR2 SVGAGI. The CDR3 sequence: CASSGVGNEQFF. In DNA, the CDR3 is TGTGCCAGCAGTGGGGTAGGCAATGAGCAGTTCTTC.